These 7 T cell receptor beta chains came from one sample sequenced in a study of CD8+CD57+ T cells in acquired aplastic anemia (dated by TCRdb to the late 2010s). Patients chosen for sequencing had shown expansion of CD8+CD57+ cells by flow cytometry. These reads were obtained on an Illumina HiSeq 2000. Genomic DNA served as template for TCR beta VDJ combination and CDR3 sequence profiling. TCRdb reanalyzed the raw reads on its own, using fastp at Q25 for trimming and MiXCR for clone calling, and kept in-frame beta chains. Rows merge per CDR3 protein into single entries with the most common DNA and genes. In this sample the table shows under 500,000 distinct CDR3 sequences, about a third of which occur a single time. Less than 1% of the sample is held by the ten biggest clonotypes. Sequenced material: sorted CD4+, CD8+, or CD8+CD57+ T cells (not recorded which) from PBMCs. The receptors stem from a human donor with aplastic anemia.

This clonotype was detected ten times or more. The V and J genes are TRBV9 and TRBJ2-7; 8 bases line up with TRBD1. J lost 2 bases, V lost 2 bases, and 3 bases had no gene match. The germline gives CDR1 SGDLS, CDR2 YYNGEE. The CDR3 contains 14 residues. The CDR3 loop is CASSVAGGTYEQYF. The DNA for the CDR3 is TGTGCCAGCAGCGTGGCAGGGGGCACCTACGAGCAGTACTTC.

This clonotype was recorded many times. The V call is TRBV2, the J call TRBJ1-6, with 7 bases matching TRBD1. This CDR3 contains 14 residues. V lost 10 bases and J lost 7; bases outside the gene matches: 10. Germline V CDR1 and CDR2: SNHLY, FYNNEI. CDR3 sequence reads: CATRGEVSNSPLHF. The CDR3, as DNA: TGTGCCACCAGGGGGGAGGTTAGCAATTCACCCCTCCACTTT.

This clonotype was counted ten times or more. This sequence joins TRBV19 and TRBJ1-1; D unresolved. The length of the CDR3 is 14 residues. Germline CDR1 and CDR2: LNHDA and SQIVND (reference sequence). With 5 bases removed from V and 1 base from J, the gap between germline ends came to 11 bases. The CDR3 loop is CASSPAPGNTEAFF. In nucleotides, the CDR3 is TGTGCCAGTAGTCCAGCCCCGGGGAACACTGAAGCTTTCTTT.

As for this clonotype: A junction end diverges from the germline sequence, so it may reflect a read error. The chain has TRBV11-2 and TRBJ2-5, with TRBD2 matching 15 bases. Per germline, CDR1 SGHAT and CDR2 FQNNGV. The CDR3 spans 17 residues. CDR3 loop: CAISRPGTSGGQETQYF. The CDR3 DNA sequence: TGTGCCATCAGCCGTCCCGGGACTAGCGGGGGGCAAGAGACCCAGTACTTC.

The sample holds many counts of this clonotype. This chain links TRBV15 with TRBJ1-6; D is unresolved. V lost 5 bases to trimming and J lost 6 bases, with 17 bases between them. Germline-derived CDR1 and CDR2 are LNHNV and YYDKDF (reference sequence). The CDR3 runs to 16 residues. CDR3 region: CATSPSVGNSNSPLHF. The DNA for the CDR3 is TGTGCCACCAGCCCCAGTGTAGGGAACTCTAATTCACCCCTCCACTTT. Based on the CDR3 plus reference TRBV15 and TRBJ1-6, the full variable domain is DAMVIQNPRYQVTQFGKPVTLSCSQTLNHNVMYWYQQKSSQAPKLLFHYYDKDFNNEADTPDNFQSRRPNTSFCFLDIRSPGLGDTAMYLCATSPSVGNSNSPLHFGNGTRLTVT.

The V gene is TRBV28, the J gene TRBJ1-6; 10 bases match TRBD1. The germline CDR1 and CDR2 sequences are MDHEN and SYDVKM. CDR3 length: 16 residues. The J segment lost 5 bases and the V segment lost 4 bases, leaving 5 bases of the junction unmatched. CDR3 nucleotides: TGTGCCAGCAGTTCCGCGACAGGGGGCGATAATTCACCCCTCCACTTT. Translated: CASSSATGGDNSPLHF.

This CDR3 reads CASSPRGNSPLHF. CDR3 DNA: TGTGCCAGCAGCCCCCGAGGCAATTCACCCCTCCACTTT. The chain links TRBV7-3 to TRBJ1-6, with unresolved D. The CDR3 spans 13 residues. Trimming took 5 bases from V and 7 from J, leaving 9 bases between them. Germline CDR1 is SGHTA and CDR2 is FQGTGA.